This section outlines one TCR beta chain sequence together with its context. Looked up from germline, CDR1 is LNHDA and CDR2 is SQIVND (reference sequence). The CDR3 consists of 13 residues. The J segment lost 6 bases and the V segment lost 6 bases, leaving 5 bases of the junction unmatched. This entry comes from a study of follicular helper T cells after annual influenza vaccination. This table comes from immunoSEQ multiplex PCR, and its TCRdb copy is limited to in-frame clones, with some not included. This table holds approximately 13,000 clones, under 80% found once. Sample time point: 2014-2015 season, pre-vaccination. Donors with HIV/AIDS, active malignancy, immunomodulators or active illness were excluded.

The clonotype originates from an adult who received the influenza vaccine. The V and J genes are TRBV19 and TRBJ2-3, with 8 nucleotides matching TRBD2. Material: CXCR5- memory CD4+ T cells sorted from blood, obtained on the day of influenza vaccination. The CDR3 loop is CASRVAGSDTQYF. DNA of the CDR3: TGTGCCAGTAGGGTAGCGGGGTCCGATACGCAGTATTTT.